Shown below are 4 T cell receptor beta chains from a single sample sequenced in a study of blood T cell repertoires in COVID-19. Sequencing used immunoSEQ multiplex PCR; TCRdb keeps in-frame clones, though not all of them. The sample has about 97,000 clones, approximately 87% seen once. Material for sequencing was peripheral blood. All receptors derive from a human donor in a cohort sampled during active COVID-19.

The chain links TRBV19 to TRBJ2-7; 12 nucleotides match TRBD2. V trimming: 5 bases; J trimming: 1 base; junction bases outside the gene matches: 3. CDR3 length: 15 amino acids. From germline, CDR1 is LNHDA and CDR2 SQIVND (reference sequence). The CDR3 here is CASSLGTSGSYEQYF. DNA of the CDR3: TGTGCCAGTAGTCTCGGGACTAGCGGGTCCTACGAGCAGTACTTC.

The chain recombines TRBV12-3 or TRBV12-4 with TRBJ2-2, with a weak D call TRBD1 (5 bases). CDR3 length: 12 amino acids. V was clipped by 6 bases and J by 5 bases, with 7 bases between them. CDR3 region: CASSYRTGELFF. The DNA for the CDR3 is TGTGCCAGCAGCTACAGGACCGGGGAGCTGTTTTTT.

The chain uses TRBV9 and TRBJ2-2, with 7 bases aligning to TRBD1. The germline V gene encodes CDR1 SGDLS and CDR2 YYNGEE. The V segment lost 1 base and the J segment 4 bases; nucleotides outside the gene matches: 1. The CDR3 loop spans 14 amino acids. CDR3 DNA: TGTGCCAGCAGCGTAACAGGGGCCACCGGGGAGCTGTTTTTT. Its protein product is CASSVTGATGELFF.

V gene TRBV28 combines with J gene TRBJ1-2; 9 bases agree with TRBD1. The junction had 3 bases not matched to a gene; V was cut back by 4 bases and J by 3 bases. CDR1 and CDR2 (germline): MDHEN, SYDVKM. The CDR3 loop spans 14 amino acids. The CDR3 loop reads CASSSTGGDYGYTF. The CDR3, as DNA: TGTGCCAGCAGTTCCACAGGGGGCGACTATGGCTACACCTTC.